This TCR beta chain appears in the sequencing data of a study of T-cell memory formation after mild COVID-19. Study-wide results and limits: Some SARS-CoV-2-responding clones were already detected in memory before infection. Researchers could not confirm that second-wave clones peaking on day 37 targeted SARS-CoV-2. Clones shrinking from day 15 to 85 showed even CD4/CD8 mixes; later expanders tilted CD4+.

The CDR3 loop spans 12 amino acids. CDR1 is SEHNR, CDR2 FQNEAQ, per germline (reference sequence). Trimming shortened V by 3 bases and J by 7 bases, and 9 bases separated the two germline ends. Using constant-segment primers, 5'RACE produced TCR alpha and TCR beta cDNA libraries carrying sample barcodes and UMIs. TCRdb re-called the 5' RACE reads through MiXCR, storing one row per CDR3 protein. The sample lists about 290,000 distinct CDR3 sequences; around 17% were seen once. As for this clonotype: What it binds is not known.

Sequences were obtained from PBMCs or a T cell subset sorted from them (not recorded which). This clonotype originated in a man aged 18 to 29 who had mild COVID-19 (a few samples of this study predate the infection). Cell type and time point are not known. This chain joins TRBV7-9 and TRBJ1-2, with D hard to call. CDR3 region: CASSLVSGGYTF. The CDR3 nucleotides read TGTGCCAGCAGCTTGGTGAGCGGTGGCTACACCTTC. The complete variable domain, with remaining parts taken from reference TRBV7-9 and TRBJ1-2, reads DTGVSQNPRHKITKRGQNVTFRCDPISEHNRLYWYRQTLGQGPEFLTYFQNEAQLEKSRLLSDRFSAERPKGSFSTLEIQRTEQGDSAMYLCASSLVSGGYTFGSGTRLTVV.